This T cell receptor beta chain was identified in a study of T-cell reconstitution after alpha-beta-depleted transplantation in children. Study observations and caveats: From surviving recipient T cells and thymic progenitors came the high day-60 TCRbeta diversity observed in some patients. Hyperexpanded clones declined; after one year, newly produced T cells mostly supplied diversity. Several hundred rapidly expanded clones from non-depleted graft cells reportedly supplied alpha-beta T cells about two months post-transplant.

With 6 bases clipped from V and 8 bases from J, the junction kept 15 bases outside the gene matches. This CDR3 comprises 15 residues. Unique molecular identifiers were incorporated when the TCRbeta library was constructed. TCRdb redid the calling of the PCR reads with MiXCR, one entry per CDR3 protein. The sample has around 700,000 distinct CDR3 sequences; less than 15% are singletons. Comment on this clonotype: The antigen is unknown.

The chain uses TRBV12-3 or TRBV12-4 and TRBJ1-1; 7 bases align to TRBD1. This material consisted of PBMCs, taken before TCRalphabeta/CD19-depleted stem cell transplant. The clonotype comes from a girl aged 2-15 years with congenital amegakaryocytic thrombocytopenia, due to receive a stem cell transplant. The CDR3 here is CASSPMGQPETEAFF. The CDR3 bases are TGTGCCAGCAGCCCAATGGGACAGCCCGAAACCGAAGCTTTCTTT.